This T cell receptor (beta chain) was identified in a study of T cells after yellow fever vaccination. General study findings and limits: The secondary response showed a weaker magnitude and a faster peak, day 5 versus 15. Abundant contaminating clonotypes from the bulk population could appear in FACS-sorted repertoires. The booster saw the reappearance of most primary-vaccination clones (around 95% CD4, 88% CD8).

This CDR3 has 16 amino acids. V was clipped by 0 bases and J by 5 bases, with 13 bases between them. Germline lookup yields CDR1 SGHTA and CDR2 FQGNSA. Concerning this clonotype itself: What it binds is not known.

They built TCR cDNA with 5'RACE template switching, a step that put in a universal primer site and UMIs. TCRdb redid the calling of the 5' RACE reads with MiXCR, one entry per CDR3 protein. The sample records 510,000 or so distinct CDR3 sequences, 19% being singletons. The chain recombines TRBV7-2 with TRBJ2-2; no clear D gene. This sequence was found in a man aged 25 to 40 who received the YFV17D yellow fever vaccine. The starting material was PBMCs, obtained 15 days after the yellow fever booster vaccination. CDR3 region: CASSLALRVSTGELFF. DNA of the CDR3: TGTGCCAGCAGCTTAGCATTAAGGGTTTCGACCGGGGAGCTGTTTTTT.